This record concerns one T cell receptor beta chain sequence. Antigen unknown. The data were taken from a study of CD8+ T cells in alopecia areata. Germline V gene data show CDR1 as SGHAT and CDR2 as FQNNGV. V was pared by 5 bases and J by 7 bases, with 7 bases of the junction left unmatched. CDR3 length: 16 amino acids. Overall study findings and caveats: Among patients, TCR sharing was less clear than in mice, a difference possibly due in part to HLA diversity in the patient population.

Isolated RNA was reverse transcribed into cDNA used as the sequencing template. Data came from immunoSEQ multiplex PCR; TCRdb stores just in-frame clones and leaves some out. The table has approximately 130,000 clones, around 60% seen once; the top ten hold around 5.7%. The treatment: oral pan-JAK inhibitor, 5-10 mg twice daily. Sequenced material: CD4+ T cells sorted from blood, taken at week 4, from a patient treated with tofacitinib. This receptor was obtained from a human donor with alopecia areata. The rearrangement joins TRBV11-2 to TRBJ2-1; TRBD2 aligns across 14 bases. CDR3 sequence (DNA): TGTGCCAGCAGCGTAACCGGGACTAGCGGGAGAAATGAGCAGTTCTTC. Its protein is CASSVTGTSGRNEQFF.